This T cell receptor (beta chain) was recorded in a study of OX40 agonist ivuxolimab in advanced cancers. Study in general: Patients with prior anti-PD-1, anti-PD-L1 or anti-CTLA-4 therapy were eligible; 35% to 50% had some. Study results and caveats: In general, CD8+ T cells held more expanded clones than CD4+ did, on average.

Germline CDR1 reads SNHLY; CDR2 reads FYNNEI. This CDR3 is built from 14 residues. Trimming stripped 7 bases from V and 5 bases from J, with 17 bases between. Using immunoSEQ multiplex PCR, the repertoire was profiled, and TCRdb retains in-frame clones only, with some absent. The sample lists about 50,000 clones; roughly nine tenths were seen once. To note about this clone: Its matching antigen is unknown.

The source was CD4+ or CD8+ T cells sorted from blood, collected in a trial of the OX40 agonist ivuxolimab. This clonotype was obtained from an adult with an advanced solid tumor such as melanoma, head and neck, liver or kidney cancer. V usage is TRBV2 and J usage is TRBJ1-1, with D possibly matching TRBD1 (6 bases). CDR3 sequence (DNA): TGTGCCAGCATGAGGGGGGGAGGATGGACTGAAGCTTTCTTT. It yields the protein CASMRGGGWTEAFF.